The T cell receptor (beta chain) described here comes from a study of control samples from healthy donors and cancer patients. Assay used: immunoSEQ multiplex PCR; TCRdb lists only in-frame clones, some missing. The repertoire consists of 100,000 or so clones, with about four fifths occurring once and the leading ten covering 13%. With V trimmed by 5 bases and J by 2 bases, 6 bases remained unmatched. The CDR3 totals 15 residues. Germline CDR1 is SGHAT and CDR2 is FQNNGV. The clonotype comes from a woman in her forties or fifties in good health. V gene TRBV11-2 combines with J gene TRBJ2-5; 9 bases fit TRBD1. The specimen sequenced was blood. The DNA for the CDR3 is TGTGCCAGCAGCCGAGTAGGACAGGGGCAAGAGACCCAGTACTTC. Residues: CASSRVGQGQETQYF.